This T cell receptor beta chain was sequenced for a study of T cells in Graves' hyperthyroidism and ophthalmopathy. Extraction of PBMCs used roughly 9.6 ml of fresh peripheral blood. The source material, RNA transcripts, was used to amplify TCR beta CDR3 regions. First-round RT-PCR with HTBI primers amplified the TCR CDR3 region. One entry per CDR3 protein, called by TCRdb with MiXCR from the multiplex PCR reads. The sample shows about 640,000 distinct CDR3 sequences, less than 25% of them seen only once. V was pared by 5 bases and J by 4 bases, with 9 bases of the junction left unmatched. Germline loops: CDR1 MNHEY, CDR2 SMNVEV (reference sequence). The length of the CDR3 is 16 residues.

Sequenced material: blood. This rearrangement joins TRBV27 to TRBJ2-7; 12 positions match TRBD2. This TCR derives from a man aged 25 to 40 with Graves' ophthalmopathy. CDR3 nucleotide sequence: TGTGCCAGCAGTCCGTGGACTAGCGGGATCTTTTACGAGCAGTACTTC. Residues: CASSPWTSGIFYEQYF.